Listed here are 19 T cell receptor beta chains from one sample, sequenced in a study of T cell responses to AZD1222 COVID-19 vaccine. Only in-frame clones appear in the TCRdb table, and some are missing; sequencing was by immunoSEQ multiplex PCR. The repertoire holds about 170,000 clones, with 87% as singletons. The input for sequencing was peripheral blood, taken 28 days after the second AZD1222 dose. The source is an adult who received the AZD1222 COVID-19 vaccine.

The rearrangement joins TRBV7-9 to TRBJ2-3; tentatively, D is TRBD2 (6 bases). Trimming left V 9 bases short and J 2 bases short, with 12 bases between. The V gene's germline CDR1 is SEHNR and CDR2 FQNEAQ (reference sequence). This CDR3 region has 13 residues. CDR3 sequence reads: CASSGTFTDTQYF. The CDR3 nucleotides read TGTGCCAGTTCCGGGACTTTCACAGATACGCAGTATTTT. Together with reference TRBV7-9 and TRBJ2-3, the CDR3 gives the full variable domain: DTGVSQNPRHKITKRGQNVTFRCDPISEHNRLYWYRQTLGQGPEFLTYFQNEAQLEKSRLLSDRFSAERPKGSFSTLEIQRTEQGDSAMYLCASSGTFTDTQYFGPGTRLTVL.

The CDR3 sequence: CASSFGRNTEAFF. As DNA, the CDR3 is TGTGCCAGCAGTTTTGGGAGGAACACTGAAGCTTTCTTT. The chain couples TRBV12-3 or TRBV12-4 to TRBJ1-1; no definite D call. The CDR3 extends over 13 amino acids. Trimming cost V 3 bases and J 1 base, with 6 bases left between them.

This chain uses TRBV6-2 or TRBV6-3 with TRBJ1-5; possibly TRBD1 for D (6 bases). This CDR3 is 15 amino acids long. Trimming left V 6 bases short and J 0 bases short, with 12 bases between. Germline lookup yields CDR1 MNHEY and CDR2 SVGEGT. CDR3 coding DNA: TGTGCCAGCAGCCGAGAGACAGGTAGCAATCAGCCCCAGCATTTT. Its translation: CASSRETGSNQPQHF.

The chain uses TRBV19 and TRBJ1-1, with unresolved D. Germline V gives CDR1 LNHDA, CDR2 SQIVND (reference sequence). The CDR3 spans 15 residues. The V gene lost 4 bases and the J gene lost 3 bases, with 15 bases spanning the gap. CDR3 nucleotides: TGTGCCAGTAGTACGAGGATTATACCGGACACTGAAGCTTTCTTT. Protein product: CASSTRIIPDTEAFF.

For the CDR3, the DNA is TGTGCCAGCAGTTCCGGGTGGGTCGCTGAAGCTTTCTTT. Residues: CASSSGWVAEAFF. The chain carries TRBV27 and TRBJ1-1, with unresolved D. V was cut by 4 bases and J by 6 bases, with 12 bases left in between. Germline CDR1 MNHEY, CDR2 SMNVEV (reference sequence). CDR3 length: 13 amino acids.

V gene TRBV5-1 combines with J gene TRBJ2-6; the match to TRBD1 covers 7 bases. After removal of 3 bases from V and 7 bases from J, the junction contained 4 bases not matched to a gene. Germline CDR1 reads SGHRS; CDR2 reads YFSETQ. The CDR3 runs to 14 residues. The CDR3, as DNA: TGCGCCAGCAGCTACCGACAGGGTGCCAACGTCCTGACTTTC. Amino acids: CASSYRQGANVLTF.

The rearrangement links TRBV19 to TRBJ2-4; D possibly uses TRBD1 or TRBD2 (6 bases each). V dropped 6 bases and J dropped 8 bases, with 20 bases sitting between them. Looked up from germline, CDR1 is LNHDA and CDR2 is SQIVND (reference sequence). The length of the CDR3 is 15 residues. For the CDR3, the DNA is TGTGCCAGTAGCCACGGGGGCTTTAGGTGGGACATTCAGTACTTC. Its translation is CASSHGGFRWDIQYF.

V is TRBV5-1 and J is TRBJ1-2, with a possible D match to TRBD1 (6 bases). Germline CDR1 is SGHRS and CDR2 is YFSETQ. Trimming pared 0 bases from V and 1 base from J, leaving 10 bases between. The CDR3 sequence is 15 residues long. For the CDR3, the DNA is TGCGCCAGCAGCTTGGGGGACATCATTAACTATGGCTACACCTTC. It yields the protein CASSLGDIINYGYTF.

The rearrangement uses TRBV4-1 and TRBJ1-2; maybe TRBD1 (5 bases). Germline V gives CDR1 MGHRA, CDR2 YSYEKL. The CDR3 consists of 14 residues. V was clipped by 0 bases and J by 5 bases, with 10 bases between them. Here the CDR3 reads CASSQESSGYGYTF. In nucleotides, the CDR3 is TGCGCCAGCAGCCAAGAATCATCAGGGTATGGCTACACCTTC.

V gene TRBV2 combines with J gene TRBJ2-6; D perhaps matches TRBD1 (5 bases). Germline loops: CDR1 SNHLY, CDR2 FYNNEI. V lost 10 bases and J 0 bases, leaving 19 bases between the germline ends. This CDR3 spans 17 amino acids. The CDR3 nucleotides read TGTGCCACAGATAAACAGGCGGCGAGCTCTGGGGCCAACGTCCTGACTTTC. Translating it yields CATDKQAASSGANVLTF. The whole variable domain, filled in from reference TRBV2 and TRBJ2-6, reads EPEVTQTPSHQVTQMGQEVILRCVPISNHLYFYWYRQILGQKVEFLVSFYNNEISEKSEIFDDQFSVERPDGSNFTLKIRSTKLEDSAMYFCATDKQAASSGANVLTFGAGSRLTVL.

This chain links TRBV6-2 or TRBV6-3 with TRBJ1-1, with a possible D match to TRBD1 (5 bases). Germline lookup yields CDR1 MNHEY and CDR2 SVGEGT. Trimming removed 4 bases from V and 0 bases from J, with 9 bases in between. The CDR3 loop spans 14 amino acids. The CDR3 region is CASSWGSMNTEAFF. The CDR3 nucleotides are TGTGCCAGCAGTTGGGGCAGTATGAACACTGAAGCTTTCTTT.

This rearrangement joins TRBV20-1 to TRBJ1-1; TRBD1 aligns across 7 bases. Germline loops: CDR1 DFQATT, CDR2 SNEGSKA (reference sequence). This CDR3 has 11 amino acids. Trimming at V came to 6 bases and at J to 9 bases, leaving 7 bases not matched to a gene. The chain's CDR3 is CSARDSRKAFF. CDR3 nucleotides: TGCAGTGCCCGGGACAGCCGGAAAGCTTTCTTT.

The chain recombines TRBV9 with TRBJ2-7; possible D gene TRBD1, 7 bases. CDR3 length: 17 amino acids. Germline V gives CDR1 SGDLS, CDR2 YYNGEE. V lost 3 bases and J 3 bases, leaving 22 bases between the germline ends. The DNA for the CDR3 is TGTGCCAGCAGCGAGAGGCCCTCGGGGGACAGTTACTACGAGCAGTACTTC. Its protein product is CASSERPSGDSYYEQYF.

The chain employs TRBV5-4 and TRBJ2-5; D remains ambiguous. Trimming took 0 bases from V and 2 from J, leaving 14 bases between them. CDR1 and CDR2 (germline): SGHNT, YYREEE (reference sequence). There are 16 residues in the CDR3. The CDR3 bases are TGTGCCAGCAGCTTGGGCCCGTTGGCAGCGCAAGAGACCCAGTACTTC. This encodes CASSLGPLAAQETQYF.

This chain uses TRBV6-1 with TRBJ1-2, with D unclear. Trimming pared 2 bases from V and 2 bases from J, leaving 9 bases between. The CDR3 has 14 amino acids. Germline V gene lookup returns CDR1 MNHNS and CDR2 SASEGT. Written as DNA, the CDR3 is TGTGCCAGCAGTGAAAGGTCAAAGAACTATGGCTACACCTTC. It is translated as CASSERSKNYGYTF.

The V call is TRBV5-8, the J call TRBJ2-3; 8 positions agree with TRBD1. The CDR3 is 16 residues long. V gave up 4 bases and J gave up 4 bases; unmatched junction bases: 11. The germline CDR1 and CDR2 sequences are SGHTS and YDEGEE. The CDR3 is CASSRGQGFIPDTQYF. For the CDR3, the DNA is TGTGCCAGCAGCCGCGGACAGGGATTCATCCCAGATACGCAGTATTTT.

The CDR3 reads CASSYTGGQETQYF. CDR3 DNA sequence: TGCGCCAGCAGCTATACAGGGGGCCAAGAGACCCAGTACTTC. V and J are TRBV5-1 and TRBJ2-5; 8 bases align to TRBD1. The CDR3 covers 14 residues. V trimming: 3 bases; J trimming: 1 base; junction bases outside the gene matches: 2. Germline V gene data show CDR1 as SGHRS and CDR2 as YFSETQ.

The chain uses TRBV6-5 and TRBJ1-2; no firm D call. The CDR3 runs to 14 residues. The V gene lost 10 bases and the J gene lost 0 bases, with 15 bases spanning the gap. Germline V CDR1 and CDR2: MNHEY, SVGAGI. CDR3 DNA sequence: TGTGCCACTCGGCCGGGGAGATCTAACTATGGCTACACCTTC. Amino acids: CATRPGRSNYGYTF.

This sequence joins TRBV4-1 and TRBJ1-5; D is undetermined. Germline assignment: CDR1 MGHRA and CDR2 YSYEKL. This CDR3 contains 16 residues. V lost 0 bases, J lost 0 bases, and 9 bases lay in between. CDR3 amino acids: CASSQDPGFSNQPQHF. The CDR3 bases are TGCGCCAGCAGCCAAGATCCGGGGTTTAGCAATCAGCCCCAGCATTTT.